A single sample gave rise to the 11 T cell receptor beta chains below, sequenced in a study of T cell responses to AZD1222 COVID-19 vaccine (dated by TCRdb to about 2021). Libraries came from the immunoSEQ multiplex PCR assay. Sourced from immuneACCESS, this table was stored by TCRdb with only in-frame sequences that have V and J called. A share of the clones is absent; for the studies checked, an unresolved V gene accounts for under half, and the remainder has no known explanation. The sample table shows 120,000 or so clones, and 85% to 90% are seen once. 8.5% to 14% of the sample belongs to the ten largest clones. What this sample's time point label stands for: baseline before first vaccination. The treatment or condition label for this specimen denotes: meningococcal conjugate vaccine given as trial control. The specimen was peripheral blood, collected on day 0 of MenACWY control vaccination. These TCRs come from an adult in good health.

The chain has TRBV11-3 and TRBJ2-1; D possibly corresponds to TRBD2 (6 bases). Trimming pared 3 bases from V and 8 bases from J, leaving 14 bases between. Germline assignment: CDR1 SGHNT and CDR2 YENEEA. The CDR3 covers 14 residues. In DNA, the CDR3 is TGTGCCAGCAGCTTTAGTGCGGGATACGATGAGCAGTTCTTC. Its protein is CASSFSAGYDEQFF.

This chain joins TRBV5-1 and TRBJ2-1; TRBD2 might be the D (7 bases). CDR1 and CDR2 from the germline V gene are SGHRS and YFSETQ. Trimming took 0 bases from V and 1 from J, leaving 11 bases between them. This CDR3 has 16 amino acids. The CDR3 nucleotides are TGCGCCAGCAGCTTGGTAGGGGGAGGGTCCTACAATGAGCAGTTCTTC. It encodes CASSLVGGGSYNEQFF.

The rearrangement joins TRBV7-8 to TRBJ2-7; 12 positions match TRBD2. Losses at the gene ends were 7 bases for V and 2 bases for J; bases not matched to a gene: 6. The length of the CDR3 is 15 residues. Germline values: CDR1 SGHVS, CDR2 FQNEAQ. DNA of the CDR3: TGTGCCAGCACACTAGCGGGAGGCCTCCCCTACGAGCAGTACTTC. It encodes CASTLAGGLPYEQYF.

This sequence joins TRBV6-1 and TRBJ1-6; D is unresolved. Per the germline V gene, CDR1 is MNHNS and CDR2 is SASEGT. The length of the CDR3 is 15 residues. Trimming cost V 3 bases and J 0 bases, with 6 bases left between them. The CDR3 nucleotides read TGTGCCAGCAGTGAGGAGAGCTCCTATAATTCACCCCTCCACTTT. It codes for CASSEESSYNSPLHF.

V gene TRBV25-1 combines with J gene TRBJ1-6; D possibly corresponds to TRBD1 (6 bases). CDR1 and CDR2 from the germline V gene are MGHDK and SYGVNS. V shed 3 bases and J shed 6 bases, with 12 bases lying between them. The CDR3 has 15 amino acids. In DNA, the CDR3 is TGTGCCAGCAGTGATTCGACAGGAACTAATTCACCCCTCCACTTT. It yields the protein CASSDSTGTNSPLHF.

The chain recombines TRBV13 with TRBJ1-3; D unclear. V lost 2 bases and J lost 0, with 14 bases in between. The CDR3 has 17 amino acids. Germline loops: CDR1 PRHDT, CDR2 FYEKMQ (reference sequence). The chain's CDR3 is CASSLFPEGISGNTIYF. CDR3 coding DNA: TGTGCCAGCAGCTTATTTCCGGAGGGAATCTCTGGAAACACCATATATTTT.

The V call is TRBV19, the J call TRBJ1-5; no clear D. From germline, CDR1 is LNHDA and CDR2 SQIVND (reference sequence). V dropped 4 bases and J dropped 7 bases, with 11 bases sitting between them. The CDR3 consists of 13 residues. In DNA form, the CDR3 reads TGTGCCAGTAGTAGGTCTACCCCCCAGCCCCAGCATTTT. Residues: CASSRSTPQPQHF.

The chain carries TRBV7-2 and TRBJ2-3; 7 bases line up with TRBD2. Germline CDR1 SGHTA, CDR2 FQGNSA. After removal of 4 bases from V and 7 bases from J, the junction contained 5 bases not matched to a gene. The CDR3 is 13 residues long. The CDR3 region is CASSSTSGNTQYF. DNA of the CDR3: TGTGCCAGCAGCTCCACCAGCGGGAATACGCAGTATTTT. The complete variable domain, with remaining parts taken from reference TRBV7-2 and TRBJ2-3, reads GAGVSQSPSNKVTEKGKDVELRCDPISGHTALYWYRQSLGQGLEFLIYFQGNSAPDKSGLPSDRFSAERTGGSVSTLTIQRTQQEDSAVYLCASSSTSGNTQYFGPGTRLTVL.

The count of this clone is one. The chain links TRBV5-1 to TRBJ1-5; D remains ambiguous. Trimming shortened V by 0 bases and J by 6 bases, and 4 bases separated the two germline ends. Per germline, CDR1 SGHRS and CDR2 YFSETQ. The CDR3 has 12 residues. CDR3 sequence: CASSLDGQPQHF. The DNA of the CDR3 is TGCGCCAGCAGCTTGGATGGTCAGCCCCAGCATTTT.

The chain carries TRBV6-1 and TRBJ2-1; either TRBD1 or TRBD2 may fit D (5 bases each). From germline, CDR1 is MNHNS and CDR2 SASEGT. The CDR3 has 15 residues. With 1 base removed from V and 2 bases from J, the gap between germline ends came to 9 bases. CDR3 coding DNA: TGTGCCAGCAGTGAAGACAGGACTGCCTACAATGAGCAGTTCTTC. Residues: CASSEDRTAYNEQFF.

This clone was observed once. The genes are TRBV6-5 and TRBJ1-2, with a possible D match to TRBD1 (5 bases). CDR1 and CDR2 from the germline V gene are MNHEY and SVGAGI. Deletions cut 7 bases from V and 6 bases from J, with 21 bases between. The CDR3 covers 15 residues. CDR3 in DNA: TGTGCCAGCACCCCCGGGGGGGGAAAGGACCATGGCTACACCTTC. Residues: CASTPGGGKDHGYTF.